The 14 T cell receptor beta chains presented below share a single source sample, sequenced in a study of regulatory T cells in long-lasting Graves disease. Time point indicated: newly diagnosed GD, antithyroid drugs for less than 3 months. From RNA extracted from PBMCs, the TCR library was made. With iRepertoire HTBI primers and Arm-PCR of CDR3 regions, TCR beta libraries were built. From the multiplex PCR reads, TCRdb called clonotypes with MiXCR, one entry per CDR3 protein. Of approximately 480,000 distinct CDR3 sequences listed, roughly 15% were seen once; the top ten hold 9% to 15%. The same sample was also studied in work on T cells in Graves' hyperthyroidism and ophthalmopathy.

The specimen was peripheral blood mononuclear cells (PBMCs), collected at new diagnosis, from a patient treated with antithyroid drugs. The origin of the receptors is a man in his forties with Graves disease.

This clonotype was recorded at least ten times. The rearrangement uses TRBV30 and TRBJ1-3; TRBD1 agrees at 7 bases. V lost 4 bases to trimming and J lost 4 bases; unmatched junction nucleotides: 10. Per germline, CDR1 GTSNPN and CDR2 SVGIG (reference sequence). The CDR3 is made up of 15 amino acids. The CDR3 spells CAWISDRGPGNTIYF. The CDR3 DNA reads as TGTGCCTGGATTTCCGATAGGGGGCCGGGAAACACCATATATTTT.

This clonotype was recorded many times. The chain uses TRBV10-3 and TRBJ1-1; 9 bases are shared with TRBD1. The germline V gene has CDR1 ENHRY and CDR2 SYGVKD. This CDR3 contains 13 residues. V dropped 10 bases and J dropped 3; count of bases not matched to a gene: 6. The CDR3 loop is CATRTGEYTEAFF. In nucleotides, the CDR3 is TGTGCCACGAGGACAGGGGAGTACACTGAAGCTTTCTTT.

This clonotype has at least ten counts. The chain uses TRBV29-1 and TRBJ2-3, with a tentative D call TRBD1 (5 bases). Germline-derived CDR1 and CDR2 are SQVTM and ANQGSEA. The V end lost 4 bases, the J end lost 4 bases, and 21 bases lay between the germline ends. The CDR3 consists of 16 residues. The CDR3 DNA is TGCAGCGTTGGAAAATGGACAAGGCACAAGGCAGATACGCAGTATTTT. Translated: CSVGKWTRHKADTQYF.

This clonotype has a handful of counts. The V and J genes are TRBV30 and TRBJ1-6; the D gene is possibly TRBD1 (6 bases). This CDR3 region has 14 residues. Trimming removed 0 bases from V and 7 bases from J, with 10 bases in between. In germline, CDR1 is GTSNPN, CDR2 SVGIG (reference sequence). This chain's CDR3 is CAWSVVRGNSPLHF. Written as DNA, the CDR3 is TGTGCCTGGAGTGTTGTCAGGGGAAATTCACCCCTCCACTTT.

The V call is TRBV2, the J call TRBJ2-7, with a possible D match to TRBD1 (6 bases). Trimming shortened V by 6 bases and J by 4 bases, and 10 bases separated the two germline ends. The length of the CDR3 is 12 residues. Germline CDR1 is SNHLY and CDR2 is FYNNEI. The CDR3, as DNA: TGTGCCAGCAGGGAGACAGGTTACGAGCAGTACTTC. It codes for CASRETGYEQYF.

This clonotype was recorded a few times. V and J are TRBV27 and TRBJ1-6, with 9 bases fitting TRBD1. V trimming: 4 bases; J trimming: 5 bases; junction bases outside the gene matches: 3. Per germline, CDR1 MNHEY and CDR2 SMNVEV (reference sequence). The CDR3 has 15 amino acids. The CDR3 nucleotides read TGTGCCAGCAGTTCCGACAGGGGGAATAATTCACCCCTCCACTTT. Translated: CASSSDRGNNSPLHF.

This clonotype was detected ten times or more. The chain is built from TRBV28 and TRBJ2-5, with 8 bases lining up with TRBD2. The ends lost 6 bases at V and 4 bases at J; junction bases unmatched: 7. The length of the CDR3 is 14 residues. CDR1 MDHEN and CDR2 SYDVKM come from the germline V gene. CDR3 nucleotide sequence: TGTGCCAGCAGGACGGGAGGGTGGGGAGAGACCCAGTACTTC. Encoded protein: CASRTGGWGETQYF.

In this sample, this clonotype turned up many times. V and J are TRBV11-1 and TRBJ2-3, with 8 bases identical to TRBD2. This CDR3 spans 16 amino acids. Trimming cost V 2 bases and J 0 bases; bases outside gene matches: 4. CDR1 is SGHAT, CDR2 FQDESV, per germline (reference sequence). The CDR3: CASSLMAGGSTDTQYF. Here the CDR3 DNA reads TGTGCCAGCAGCTTAATGGCGGGAGGTAGCACAGATACGCAGTATTTT.

The chain combines TRBV30 with TRBJ1-6; D is unresolved. This CDR3 has 13 residues. Germline CDR1 reads GTSNPN; CDR2 reads SVGIG (reference sequence). V was pared by 7 bases and J by 0 bases, with 7 bases between. The CDR3 loop reads CASEGSYNSPLHF. The CDR3 region has the DNA TGTGCCTCAGAGGGCTCCTATAATTCACCCCTCCACTTT.

This clonotype showed up just a few times. The chain links TRBV6-2 or TRBV6-3 to TRBJ1-5; D possibly corresponds to TRBD1 (6 bases). Germline loops: CDR1 MNHEY, CDR2 SVGEGT. The CDR3 extends over 14 amino acids. V was shortened by 2 bases and J by 5 bases, with 10 bases between the two germline ends. CDR3 region: CASSYGGGHQPQHF. CDR3 nucleotide sequence: TGTGCCAGCAGTTACGGTGGGGGGCATCAGCCCCAGCATTTT.

J is TRBJ2-5 and V is TRBV10-3; the D is unclear. The CDR3 length is 13 residues. Germline V CDR1 and CDR2: ENHRY, SYGVKD. V lost 7 bases and J lost 1, with 10 bases in between. The CDR3 bases are TGTGCCATCACTCGAACGCCCCAAGAGACCCAGTACTTC. Protein: CAITRTPQETQYF.

The table lists this clonotype with many counts. The rearrangement joins TRBV20-1 to TRBJ2-7; TRBD1 is a possible D gene (6 bases). This CDR3 comprises 13 residues. V lost 3 bases to trimming and J lost 3 bases, with 12 bases between them. Germline lookup yields CDR1 DFQATT and CDR2 SNEGSKA (reference sequence). The CDR3 DNA is TGCAGTGCTAGTGTCGCCAGGGGCTACGAGCAGTACTTC. As protein: CSASVARGYEQYF.

As for this clonotype: Being one base from a much bigger clone, this may be a read error. This chain uses TRBV28 with TRBJ2-5, with D possibly matching TRBD2 (5 bases). This CDR3 region has 13 residues. Per germline, CDR1 MDHEN and CDR2 SYDVKM. CDR3 residues: CASYGSFQETRYF. The CDR3 DNA reads TGTGCCAGCTATGGGAGTTTCCAAGAGACCCGGTACTTC.

V usage is TRBV28 and J usage is TRBJ2-7; 10 bases are shared with TRBD2. In germline, CDR1 is MDHEN, CDR2 SYDVKM. V lost 4 bases and J lost 2; bases outside the gene matches: 5. The CDR3 runs 15 residues. This chain's CDR3 is CASSSSGLAPYEQYF. CDR3 nucleotide sequence: TGTGCCAGCAGTTCCTCGGGACTAGCGCCCTACGAGCAGTACTTC.